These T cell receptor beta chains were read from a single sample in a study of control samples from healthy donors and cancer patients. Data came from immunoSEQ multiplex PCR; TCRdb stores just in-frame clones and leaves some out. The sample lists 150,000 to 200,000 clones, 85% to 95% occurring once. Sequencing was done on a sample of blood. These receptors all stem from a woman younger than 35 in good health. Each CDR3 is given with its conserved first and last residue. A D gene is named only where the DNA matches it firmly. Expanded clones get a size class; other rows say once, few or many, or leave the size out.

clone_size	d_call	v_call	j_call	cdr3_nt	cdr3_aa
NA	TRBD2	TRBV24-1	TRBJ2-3	TGTGCCACCAGTGACCCGACTAGCGAGGATACGCAGTATTTT	CATSDPTSEDTQYF
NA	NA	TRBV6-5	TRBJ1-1	TGTGCCAGCAGTTACCAAGGGTTGAACACTGAAGCTTTCTTT	CASSYQGLNTEAFF
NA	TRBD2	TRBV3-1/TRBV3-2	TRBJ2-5	TGTGCCAGCAGCCCCTACGTAGCGGGGACGCAAGAGACCCAGTACTTC	CASSPYVAGTQETQYF
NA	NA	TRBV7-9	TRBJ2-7	TGTGCCAGCAGCGCAGGGAGGGGGGAGCAGTACTTC	CASSAGRGEQYF
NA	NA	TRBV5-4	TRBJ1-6	TGTGCCAGCAGCTTGGGGGGACAACTTAATTCACCCCTCCACTTT	CASSLGGQLNSPLHF
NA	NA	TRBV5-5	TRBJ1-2	TGTGCCAGCAGCTTAGACCGAAACTATGGCTACACCTTC	CASSLDRNYGYTF
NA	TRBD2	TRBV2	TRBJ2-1	TGTGCCAGCAGTGATCCCCTAGCGGGGGCCCGCAATGAGCAGTTCTTC	CASSDPLAGARNEQFF
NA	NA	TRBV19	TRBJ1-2	TGTGCCAGTAGTATGTACTATGGCTACACCTTC	CASSMYYGYTF
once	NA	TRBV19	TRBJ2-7	TGTGCCAGTAGTGGGGCAGGTCGGTTCTACGAGCAGTACTTC	CASSGAGRFYEQYF
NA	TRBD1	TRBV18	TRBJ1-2	TGTGCCAGCTCACCCCTATCTCGACAGGGTGGCTATGGCTACACCTTC	CASSPLSRQGGYGYTF
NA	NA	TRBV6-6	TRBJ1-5	TGTGCCAGCAGTTACTCGAGTAATCAGCCCCAGCATTTT	CASSYSSNQPQHF
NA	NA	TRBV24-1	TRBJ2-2	TGTGCCACCAGTGATTGGGCAGAGGAGTTGTTTTTT	CATSDWAEELFF
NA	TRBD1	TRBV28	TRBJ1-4	TGTGCCAGCAACGGAAGGGGGCCCCCCATGAGTAATGAAAAACTGTTTTTT	CASNGRGPPMSNEKLFF
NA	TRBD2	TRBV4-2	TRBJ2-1	TGTGCCAGCAGCCAAGTAGCGGGGGGTGGTAATGAGCAGTTCTTC	CASSQVAGGGNEQFF
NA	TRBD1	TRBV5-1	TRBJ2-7	TGCGCCAGCAGCCCGGGGGACAGGGGGCACGAGCAGTACTTC	CASSPGDRGHEQYF
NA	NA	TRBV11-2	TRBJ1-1	TGTGCCAGCAGCTCGACAGTTAACACTGAAGCTTTCTTT	CASSSTVNTEAFF
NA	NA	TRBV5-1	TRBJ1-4	TGCGCCAGCAGCTCAGGGGTGTGGTATGAAAAACTGTTTTTT	CASSSGVWYEKLFF
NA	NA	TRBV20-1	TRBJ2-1	TGCAGTGCTAGTAGCCTAGCAGTGGACTACAATGAGCAGTTCTTC	CSASSLAVDYNEQFF
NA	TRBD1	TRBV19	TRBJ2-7	TGTGCCAGTAGCACACCGACAGGGAAGCAGTACTTC	CASSTPTGKQYF
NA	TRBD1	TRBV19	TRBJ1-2	TGTGCCAGTAGTATAGGGCCGGGACAGGGGAATGGCTACACCTTC	CASSIGPGQGNGYTF
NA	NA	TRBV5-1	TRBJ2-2	TGCGCCAGCCGACTTTGGACGGGAACCGGGGAGCTGTTTTTT	CASRLWTGTGELFF
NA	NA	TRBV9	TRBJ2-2	TGTGCCAGCAGCCCTCGATATATGGACACCGGGGAGCTGTTTTTT	CASSPRYMDTGELFF
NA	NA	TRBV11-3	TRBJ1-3	TGTGCCAGCAGCCAGGGTTTATTTGGAAACACCATATATTTT	CASSQGLFGNTIYF
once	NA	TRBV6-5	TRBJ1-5	TGTGCCAGCAGCTACAAGGGTGGGCAGCCCCAGCATTTT	CASSYKGGQPQHF
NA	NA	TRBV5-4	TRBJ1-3	TGTGCCAGCACCCAGGACTCCCACTCTGGAAACACCATATATTTT	CASTQDSHSGNTIYF
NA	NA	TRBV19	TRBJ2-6	TGTGCCAGTAGTGATCCAGGGGTTTCTGGGGCCAACGTCCTGACTTTC	CASSDPGVSGANVLTF
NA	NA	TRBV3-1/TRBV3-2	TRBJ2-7	TGTGCCAGCAGCCAAGTGTCTTACGAGCAGTACTTC	CASSQVSYEQYF
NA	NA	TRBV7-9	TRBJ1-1	TGTGCCAGCAGCTTAGTAAGGGGGGCCTCGGCTTTCTTT	CASSLVRGASAFF
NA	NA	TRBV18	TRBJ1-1	TGTGCCAGCTCACCAACAAGCCCGGGGGCAGCGAACACTGAAGCTTTCTTT	CASSPTSPGAANTEAFF
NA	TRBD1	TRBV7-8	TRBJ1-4	TGTGCCAGCAGCGACAACAGGGGTCCCCATGAAAAACTGTTTTTT	CASSDNRGPHEKLFF
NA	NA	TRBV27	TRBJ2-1	TGTGCCAGCAGTTTATTACCCGGGCTAAATGAGCAGTTCTTC	CASSLLPGLNEQFF
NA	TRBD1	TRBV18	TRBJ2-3	TGTGCCAGCTCCCCAGTATCCGTAACATTGTGGGGACAGGGGGGCACAGATACGCAGTATTTT	CASSPVSVTLWGQGGTDTQYF
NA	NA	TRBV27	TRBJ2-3	TGTGCCAGCAGCCGAGACACAGATACGCAGTATTTT	CASSRDTDTQYF
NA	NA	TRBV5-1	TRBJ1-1	TGCGCCAGCAGCTTGGGGGCTTTCACTGAAGCTTTCTTT	CASSLGAFTEAFF
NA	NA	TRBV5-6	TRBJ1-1	TGTGCCAGCAGCTTGGGTCCCTGGTGGGGAGCTTTCTTT	CASSLGPWWGAFF
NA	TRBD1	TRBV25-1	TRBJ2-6	TGTGCCAGCAGTCCCGGGACAGGGGTTATCTCTGGGGCCAACGTCCTGACTTTC	CASSPGTGVISGANVLTF
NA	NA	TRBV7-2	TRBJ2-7	TGTGCCAGCAGCTACACCCGGGAGTACGAGCAGTACTTC	CASSYTREYEQYF
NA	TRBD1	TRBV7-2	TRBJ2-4	TGTGCCAGCAGCTTAGGAGGGGGCAACATTCAGTACTTC	CASSLGGGNIQYF
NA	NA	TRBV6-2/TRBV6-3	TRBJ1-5	TGTGCCAGCAGTATGGCGTCCGGGAATAGCAATCAGCCCCAGCATTTT	CASSMASGNSNQPQHF
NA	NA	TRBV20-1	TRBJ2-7	TGCAGTGCTAGTATCGACCACCGCGGAGAGCAGTACTTC	CSASIDHRGEQYF
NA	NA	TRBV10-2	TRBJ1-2	TGCGCCAGCAGCCCAGGAGCCTATGGCTACACCTTC	CASSPGAYGYTF
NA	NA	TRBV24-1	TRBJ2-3	TGTGCCACCAGTGATCCTTCACATAGCACAGATACGCAGTATTTT	CATSDPSHSTDTQYF
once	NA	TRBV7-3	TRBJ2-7	TGTGCCAGCAGCTTAAGGTCGGTGAGGACCTCTACCGACGAGCAGTACTTC	CASSLRSVRTSTDEQYF
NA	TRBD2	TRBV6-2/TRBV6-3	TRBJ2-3	TGTGCCAGCAGTTTCCCTTCTATAGCGGGAGAGAGCACAGATACGCAGTATTTT	CASSFPSIAGESTDTQYF
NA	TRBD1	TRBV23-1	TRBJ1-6	TGCGCCAGCAGTCAATATACAGGGGGAAGCTCCTATAATTCACCCCTCCACTTT	CASSQYTGGSSYNSPLHF
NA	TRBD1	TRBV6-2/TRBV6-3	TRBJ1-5	TGTGCCAGCAGTTGGAGACAGGGAAGGAGCAATCAGCCCCAGCATTTT	CASSWRQGRSNQPQHF
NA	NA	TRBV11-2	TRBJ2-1	TGTGCCAGCAGCTTAGACTCCTATGAGCAGTTCTTC	CASSLDSYEQFF